A selection of T cell receptor beta chains follows, all from one sample in a study of monozygotic twins with cystic fibrosis. This table comes from immunoSEQ multiplex PCR, and its TCRdb copy is limited to in-frame clones, with some not included. Here the sample spans approximately 17,000 clones, about 96% being singletons. Sequencing used blood. The origin of the receptors is a girl aged 2 to 9 with cystic fibrosis. Each CDR3 is given without its conserved first and last residue.

v_gene,CDR3aa
TRBV7-9,ASSFPSSGANVLT
TRBV4-3,ASSQDPAGFGADGNTIY
TRBV11-3,ASSAGRRIYEQY
TRBV27,ASSRPYGEKLF
TRBV6-5,ASSYRDGYGYT
TRBV11-2,ASSQNGNAGGTDTQY
TRBV5-6,ASSHRDTNTEAF
TRBV5-8,ASSFVRGVYEQY
TRBV7-2,ASSADRDYEQY
TRBV9,ASSVGTGYNEQF
TRBV2,ASSQTSGGYNEQF
TRBV5-1,ASSLGDRGGNEAF
TRBV18,ASSPRGQGASEQY
TRBV19,ASSIDSLNEKLF
TRBV6-4,ASSDLRGPSYEQY